These 17 T cell receptor beta chains were all obtained from the same sample, sequenced in a study of blood T cells in healthy people across ages. Next came a second PCR, run for about 6 to 12 cycles, which used a sample-barcoded 5' primer along with a J-beta primer mix. TCRdb ran MiXCR on the 5' RACE reads and lists one entry per CDR3 protein. The sample yields some 880,000 distinct CDR3 sequences, approximately 35% seen once. Sequenced material: blood. The receptor source for this set is a man aged 18-30 years in good health.

The rearrangement uses TRBV5-6 and TRBJ1-6; TRBD1 is a possible D gene (5 bases). Germline V CDR1 and CDR2: SGHDT, YYEEEE. Deletions cut 6 bases from V and 3 bases from J, with 13 bases between. The CDR3 sequence is 15 residues long. The CDR3, as DNA: TGTGCCAGCACCCTCCGGGACTTCTATAATTCACCCCTCCACTTT. Its protein product is CASTLRDFYNSPLHF. The variable domain in full, completed from reference TRBV5-6 and TRBJ1-6, reads DAGVTQSPTHLIKTRGQQVTLRCSPKSGHDTVSWYQQALGQGPQFIFQYYEEEERQRGNFPDRFSGHQFPNYSSELNVNALLLGDSALYLCASTLRDFYNSPLHFGNGTRLTVT.

The rearrangement uses TRBV5-1 and TRBJ2-5, with TRBD1 matching over 9 bases. The germline gives CDR1 SGHRS, CDR2 YFSETQ. V shed 2 bases, J shed 11 bases, and the junction held 16 bases outside the gene matches. The CDR3 totals 16 residues. CDR3 coding DNA: TGCGCCAGCAGCTTACAACAGGGGGCTATGCACAATGAGCAGTACTTC. Amino acid sequence: CASSLQQGAMHNEQYF. Based on the CDR3 plus reference TRBV5-1 and TRBJ2-5, the full variable domain is KAGVTQTPRYLIKTRGQQVTLSCSPISGHRSVSWYQQTPGQGLQFLFEYFSETQRNKGNFPGRFSGRQFSNSRSEMNVSTLELGDSALYLCASSLQQGAMHNEQYFGPGTRLLVL.

As regards this clonotype: Being one base from a much bigger clone, this may be a read error. V and J are TRBV20-1 and TRBJ2-1, with no clear D. Germline V gene data show CDR1 as DFQATT and CDR2 as SNEGSKA (reference sequence). This CDR3 comprises 14 residues. The CDR3 nucleotides are TGCAGTGCTAGCCCCCAGAGCTCCTACAAGGAGCAGTTCTTC. It specifies CSASPQSSYKEQFF.

This chain joins TRBV5-1 and TRBJ1-1; D not resolved. The length of the CDR3 is 14 residues. The germline gives CDR1 SGHRS, CDR2 YFSETQ. Trimming took off 0 bases at V and 0 bases at J, with 6 bases between the two ends. The chain's CDR3 is CASSLGNLNTEAFF. DNA for the CDR3: TGCGCCAGCAGCTTGGGAAATTTGAACACTGAAGCTTTCTTT.

The J gene is TRBJ2-7, the V gene TRBV9; 11 bases map to TRBD1. Per the germline V gene, CDR1 is SGDLS and CDR2 is YYNGEE. V dropped 2 bases and J dropped 6; count of bases not matched to a gene: 4. The CDR3 spans 14 residues. The CDR3 bases are TGTGCCAGCAGCGTGGGACAGGGGGTTTTCGAGCAGTACTTC. Its protein is CASSVGQGVFEQYF.

This rearrangement joins TRBV16 to TRBJ1-5, with D possibly TRBD1 on 5 matching bases. Germline loops: CDR1 KGHSY, CDR2 FQNENV. The CDR3 totals 14 residues. V dropped 2 bases and J dropped 2 bases, with 7 bases sitting between them. The CDR3 protein is CASSQLGGNQPQHF. The DNA for the CDR3 is TGTGCCAGCAGCCAACTGGGGGGCAATCAGCCCCAGCATTTT.

This chain uses TRBV10-3 with TRBJ2-1; no reliable D call. Germline lookup yields CDR1 ENHRY and CDR2 SYGVKD. Trimming removed 11 bases at V and 9 bases at J, with 14 bases between. CDR3 length: 11 amino acids. CDR3 amino acids: CAGPKHGEQFF. The CDR3 DNA reads TGTGCCGGACCAAAGCACGGTGAGCAGTTCTTC.

With respect to this clonotype: Since a much larger clone is just one base distant, this may be a read error. V is TRBV6-2 or TRBV6-3 and J is TRBJ2-5; D is unresolved. This CDR3 spans 14 amino acids. Germline CDR1 and CDR2: MNHEY and SVGEGT. The CDR3 DNA follows: TGTGCCAGCAGTGAACCCGGGCCGTTAGAGGCCCAGTACTTC. It is translated as CASSEPGPLEAQYF.

There are a few counts of this clonotype. The chain is built from TRBV4-1 and TRBJ1-5; possibly TRBD1 for D (6 bases). V was clipped by 6 bases and J by 1 base, with 16 bases between them. This CDR3 contains 16 residues. Germline V gene sequence: CDR1 MGHRA, CDR2 YSYEKL. CDR3: CASSYRVFGSNQPQHF. The CDR3 DNA sequence: TGCGCCAGCAGTTACAGGGTTTTCGGGAGCAATCAGCCCCAGCATTTT.

This clonotype was detected many times. The rearrangement uses TRBV20-1 and TRBJ2-1; D may match TRBD1 or TRBD2 (6 bases each). Trimming pared 6 bases from V and 4 bases from J, leaving 22 bases between. Germline V gene lookup returns CDR1 DFQATT and CDR2 SNEGSKA (reference sequence). The CDR3 spans 16 residues. DNA of the CDR3: TGCAGTGCCAGTGGGGGTTTAGGGGGGACTTACAATGAGCAGTTCTTC. Its protein product is CSASGGLGGTYNEQFF.

This clonotype was seen more than once but under ten times. The chain links TRBV7-9 to TRBJ1-4; 10 nucleotides agree with TRBD1. CDR3 length: 15 residues. The junction had 5 bases not matched to a gene; V was cut back by 5 bases and J by 5 bases. The V gene's germline CDR1 is SEHNR and CDR2 FQNEAQ (reference sequence). CDR3 region: CASSPGTGENEKLFF. CDR3 nucleotides: TGTGCCAGCAGCCCCGGGACAGGGGAAAATGAAAAACTGTTTTTT.

The rearrangement links TRBV5-1 to TRBJ2-1; 9 nucleotides match TRBD2. The end of the DNA is better explained by TRBJ2-7, so the J call may be wrong. The CDR3 runs 16 residues. Germline values: CDR1 SGHRS, CDR2 YFSETQ. In nucleotides, the CDR3 is TGCGCCAGCAGCTTGAATAGCGGGGGCCTCTACAATGAGCAGTACTTC. The encoded protein is CASSLNSGGLYNEQYF.

This CDR3 is CASSTYGPQDTDTQYF. CDR3 nucleotides: TGTGCCAGCAGTACCTACGGACCGCAAGACACAGATACGCAGTATTTT. The chain carries TRBV25-1 and TRBJ2-3; no clear D gene. The CDR3 totals 16 residues. Per the germline V gene, CDR1 is MGHDK and CDR2 is SYGVNS. Trimming left V 5 bases short and J 2 bases short, with 17 bases between.

On this clonotype itself: This may stem from a read error, because a much larger clone lies one nucleotide away. The chain combines TRBV20-1 with TRBJ2-7, with TRBD1 matching over 8 bases. The length of the CDR3 is 16 residues. CDR1 DFQATT and CDR2 SNEGSKA come from the germline V gene (reference sequence). Trimming at V came to 2 bases and at J to 7 bases, leaving 16 bases not matched to a gene. CDR3 region: CSARTTAGTGYNEQYF. CDR3 bases: TGCAGTGCTAGAACCACTGCTGGGACAGGCTACAATGAGCAGTACTTC.

V gene TRBV12-3 or TRBV12-4 combines with J gene TRBJ2-7; TRBD1 aligns across 9 bases. The CDR3 is 15 residues long. J was trimmed by 5 bases and V by 6 bases; bases with no gene match: 11. DNA of the CDR3: TGTGCCAGCAGCCCAGGACAGGGGACTTACGACGAGCAGTACTTC. Translation gives CASSPGQGTYDEQYF.

The V and J genes are TRBV7-3 and TRBJ2-1; tentatively, D is TRBD2 (6 bases). The last part of the DNA fits TRBJ2-7 better; the J call may be wrong. The CDR3 sequence is 15 residues long. Germline values: CDR1 SGHTA, CDR2 FQGTGA. Written as DNA, the CDR3 is TGTGCCAGCAGCTTAACCAGGGACTCCTACAATGAGCAGTACTTC. This gives the protein CASSLTRDSYNEQYF.

This rearrangement joins TRBV7-9 to TRBJ1-1; D possibly corresponds to TRBD1 (6 bases). V gave up 8 bases and J gave up 1 base, with 17 bases separating them. This CDR3 is 15 amino acids long. From germline, CDR1 is SEHNR and CDR2 FQNEAQ (reference sequence). The chain's CDR3 is CASPTATGANTEAFF. The CDR3, as DNA: TGTGCCAGCCCCACCGCGACAGGAGCGAACACTGAAGCTTTCTTT.